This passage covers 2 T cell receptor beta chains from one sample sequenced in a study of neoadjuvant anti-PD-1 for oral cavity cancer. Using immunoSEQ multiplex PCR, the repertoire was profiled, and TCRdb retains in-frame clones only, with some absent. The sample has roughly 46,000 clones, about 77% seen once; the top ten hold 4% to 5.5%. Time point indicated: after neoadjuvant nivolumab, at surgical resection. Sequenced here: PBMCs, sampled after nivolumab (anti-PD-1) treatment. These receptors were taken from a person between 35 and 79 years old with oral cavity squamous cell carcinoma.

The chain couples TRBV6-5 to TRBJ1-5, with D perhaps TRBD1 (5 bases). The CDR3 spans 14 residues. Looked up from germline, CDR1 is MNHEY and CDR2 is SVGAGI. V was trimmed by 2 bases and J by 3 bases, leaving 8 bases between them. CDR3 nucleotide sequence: TGTGCCAGCAGTTACCCAGGGACCAATCAGCCCCAGCATTTT. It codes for CASSYPGTNQPQHF.

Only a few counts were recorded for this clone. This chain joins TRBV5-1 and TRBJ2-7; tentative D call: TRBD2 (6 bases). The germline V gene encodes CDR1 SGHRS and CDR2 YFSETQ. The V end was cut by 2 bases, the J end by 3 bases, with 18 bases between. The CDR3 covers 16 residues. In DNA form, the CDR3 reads TGCGCCAGCAGCTTAAGGGGAGGCTACTCATACTACGAGCAGTACTTC. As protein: CASSLRGGYSYYEQYF.